This T cell receptor (beta chain) was recovered during a study of CD8 T cells in ankylosing spondylitis. Overall study results and limits: Existing reports had already noted some motif variants in reactive arthritis synovial fluid and blood.

The trim removed 6 bases at V and 5 bases at J, leaving 5 bases unmatched. Germline CDR1 and CDR2: MNHNY and SVGAGI (reference sequence). There are 13 residues in the CDR3. TCRdb redid the calling of the 5' RACE reads with MiXCR, one entry per CDR3 protein. The repertoire holds approximately 340,000 distinct CDR3 sequences, roughly 15% seen once, with 1.1% in the top ten. This clonotype turned up a few times. Its antigen is currently unknown. The specimen was blood, either unsorted or a sorted T cell fraction (not recorded which). The sequence was collected from a male donor with ankylosing spondylitis or in good health (not recorded which). The chain employs TRBV6-6 and TRBJ2-7, with 9 bases aligning to TRBD1. In DNA form, the CDR3 reads TGTGCCAGCAGCGGACAGGGGTGGGACGAGCAGTACTTC. Its protein is CASSGQGWDEQYF.